The 28 T cell receptor beta chains below were found in one sample sequenced in a study of blood T cell repertoires in COVID-19. Assay: immunoSEQ multiplex PCR; the TCRdb copy retains only in-frame clones and omits some. The sample includes approximately 180,000 clones, more than 70% seen only once; the top ten take 5% to 7.5%. The specimen was PBMCs or T cells enriched from blood (not recorded which). The origin of the receptors is a man aged 35 to 55 who had recovered from COVID-19.

The gene calls are TRBV27 and TRBJ1-1; the D gene is possibly TRBD1 (6 bases). Germline-derived CDR1 and CDR2 are MNHEY and SMNVEV (reference sequence). The CDR3 sequence is 14 residues long. Trimming left V 4 bases short and J 0 bases short, with 9 bases between. In DNA form, the CDR3 reads TGTGCCAGCAGTTGGGGGGGGCTGAACACTGAAGCTTTCTTT. Residues: CASSWGGLNTEAFF.

The rearrangement joins TRBV5-6 to TRBJ1-2; no clear D. This CDR3 has 13 residues. Germline values: CDR1 SGHDT, CDR2 YYEEEE. With 0 bases removed from V and 5 bases from J, the gap between germline ends came to 8 bases. The DNA of the CDR3 is TGTGCCAGCAGCTTGGGGGCAGCTTATGGCTACACCTTC. As protein: CASSLGAAYGYTF.

This rearrangement joins TRBV28 to TRBJ1-2, with TRBD1 matching over 9 bases. The CDR3 spans 15 residues. With V trimmed by 9 bases and J by 0 bases, 8 bases remained unmatched. Germline CDR1 reads MDHEN; CDR2 reads SYDVKM. The CDR3 DNA reads as TGTGCCAGTTCCCCCGGGACAGGGTCTAACTATGGCTACACCTTC. Its protein is CASSPGTGSNYGYTF.

This clone appeared once. The DNA for the CDR3 is TGTGCCAGCAGCCCCGGGACAGGGAGGAGCGAGCAGTACTTC. Translating gives CASSPGTGRSEQYF. This sequence joins TRBV27 and TRBJ2-7; 9 bases map to TRBD1. This CDR3 comprises 14 residues. CDR1 MNHEY and CDR2 SMNVEV come from the germline V gene (reference sequence). The junction had 9 bases not matched to a gene; V was cut back by 6 bases and J by 6 bases.

The chain links TRBV28 to TRBJ2-3, with D perhaps matching TRBD2 (6 bases). Germline CDR1 MDHEN, CDR2 SYDVKM. V lost 5 bases and J 5 bases, leaving 17 bases between the germline ends. The length of the CDR3 is 15 residues. The CDR3 DNA is TGTGCCAGCAGTCCCCACCTTATCGGGAGAGATACGCAGTATTTT. Its protein is CASSPHLIGRDTQYF.

The chain couples TRBV19 to TRBJ2-3, with a weak D call TRBD1 (6 bases). Germline loops: CDR1 LNHDA, CDR2 SQIVND (reference sequence). This CDR3 has 14 amino acids. V lost 3 bases and J 1 base, leaving 8 bases between the germline ends. CDR3 sequence reads: CASSMTGRTDTQYF. Here the CDR3 DNA reads TGTGCCAGTAGTATGACAGGCCGCACAGATACGCAGTATTTT.

The J gene is TRBJ2-1, the V gene TRBV29-1, with TRBD1 identical over 11 bases. V lost 4 bases to trimming and J lost 11 bases; unmatched junction nucleotides: 10. The CDR3 is 14 residues long. Germline V gives CDR1 SQVTM, CDR2 ANQGSEA. CDR3 amino acids: CSVGEGQGENQQFF. The DNA of the CDR3 is TGCAGCGTTGGAGAGGGACAGGGGGAAAATCAGCAGTTCTTC.

The gene calls are TRBV5-5 and TRBJ2-1, with 7 bases matching TRBD1. Germline CDR1 reads SGHKS; CDR2 reads YYEKEE (reference sequence). The CDR3 contains 16 residues. The J segment lost 6 bases and the V segment lost 2 bases, leaving 11 bases of the junction unmatched. CDR3 region: CASSFSGTVIVNEQFF. The CDR3 DNA reads as TGTGCCAGCAGCTTCTCCGGGACAGTAATCGTCAATGAGCAGTTCTTC.

The chain uses TRBV6-5 and TRBJ1-1; a possible D gene is TRBD1 (6 bases). CDR1 is MNHEY, CDR2 SVGAGI, per germline. CDR3 length: 13 residues. The V end was cut by 8 bases, the J end by 5 bases, with 15 bases between. Here the CDR3 DNA reads TGTGCCAGCGCCCCAGGGGTGCGGACTGAAGCTTTCTTT. Translation: CASAPGVRTEAFF.

This clone has just one count. The rearrangement joins TRBV28 to TRBJ1-2; tentatively, D is TRBD1 (6 bases). Germline assignment: CDR1 MDHEN and CDR2 SYDVKM. Trimming removed 5 bases from V and 6 bases from J, with 16 bases in between. This CDR3 has 14 residues. CDR3 loop: CASSTRDKRNGYTF. The DNA for the CDR3 is TGTGCCAGCAGTACTAGGGACAAGAGGAATGGCTACACCTTC.

This clone has just one count. The CDR3 spells CASSAGHVNTEAFF. The CDR3 DNA reads TGTGCCAGCAGCGCCGGACACGTGAACACTGAAGCTTTCTTT. This chain links TRBV3-1 (or the pseudogene TRBV3-2) with TRBJ1-1; the D gene is possibly TRBD1 (5 bases). Germline V gene sequence: CDR1 LGHDT, CDR2 YNNKEL (reference sequence). V gave up 5 bases and J gave up 0 bases, with 10 bases separating them. This CDR3 is 14 amino acids long.

A note on this clone: A junction end diverges from the germline sequence, so it may reflect a read error. The rearrangement uses TRBV16 and TRBJ2-2; D ambiguous. Germline CDR1 and CDR2: KGHSY and FQNENV. The CDR3 extends over 13 amino acids. The chain's CDR3 is CASSKSSSGELFF. The CDR3 coding sequence is TGTGCCAGCAGCAAATCCTCGTCCGGGGAGCTGTTTTTT.

This rearrangement joins TRBV9 to TRBJ1-2; 9 bases agree with TRBD1. Germline CDR1 is SGDLS and CDR2 is YYNGEE. This CDR3 contains 14 residues. Trimming cost V 4 bases and J 3 bases; bases outside gene matches: 4. The CDR3 reads CASSLGQGDYGYTF. CDR3 in DNA: TGTGCCAGCAGCCTGGGACAGGGTGACTATGGCTACACCTTC.

The J gene is TRBJ1-2, the V gene TRBV5-1; a weak D match, TRBD1 (6 bases). The CDR3 contains 16 residues. Germline lookup yields CDR1 SGHRS and CDR2 YFSETQ. Trimming shortened V by 0 bases and J by 6 bases, and 18 bases separated the two germline ends. The CDR3: CASSLADIVQGHGYTF. As DNA, the CDR3 is TGCGCCAGCAGCTTGGCCGATATCGTCCAGGGGCATGGCTACACCTTC. Variable domain in full (rest from reference TRBV5-1 and TRBJ1-2): KAGVTQTPRYLIKTRGQQVTLSCSPISGHRSVSWYQQTPGQGLQFLFEYFSETQRNKGNFPGRFSGRQFSNSRSEMNVSTLELGDSALYLCASSLADIVQGHGYTFGSGTRLTVV.

This chain joins TRBV19 and TRBJ2-7; D is perhaps TRBD2 (5 bases). This CDR3 contains 13 residues. V was clipped by 8 bases and J by 4 bases, with 15 bases between them. From germline, CDR1 is LNHDA and CDR2 SQIVND (reference sequence). This chain's CDR3 is CASSERVGYEQYF. CDR3 in DNA: TGTGCCAGTTCGGAGAGGGTGGGGTACGAGCAGTACTTC.

This clone came up once. Written as DNA, the CDR3 is TGTGCCAGTACCAGGGCTCCCGATAGCAATCAGCCCCAGCATTTT. Translated: CASTRAPDSNQPQHF. The chain is built from TRBV2 and TRBJ1-5; D perhaps matches TRBD1 (5 bases). This CDR3 spans 15 amino acids. The ends were cut back, 9 bases at V and 0 bases at J, with 15 bases in the middle. Germline V gene sequence: CDR1 SNHLY, CDR2 FYNNEI.

This clone turned up a few times. The chain is built from TRBV27 and TRBJ1-2; no clear D. Trimming removed 4 bases at V and 3 bases at J, with 15 bases between. The CDR3 has 15 residues. Per germline, CDR1 MNHEY and CDR2 SMNVEV (reference sequence). The CDR3 protein is CASSSGIHRDYGYTF. The CDR3 DNA is TGTGCCAGCAGTTCCGGGATTCATCGCGACTATGGCTACACCTTC.

The CDR3 nucleotides read TGTGCCACCAGTGATCTCGACAGGGGCGGGCAGTACTTC. It is translated as CATSDLDRGGQYF. This chain links TRBV24-1 with TRBJ2-7; 8 bases line up with TRBD1. V was pared by 3 bases and J by 9 bases, with 6 bases of the junction left unmatched. CDR1 KGHDR and CDR2 SFDVKD come from the germline V gene. The CDR3 is 13 residues long.

This rearrangement joins TRBV7-9 to TRBJ1-5, with D possibly being TRBD1 (6 bases). Between the trimmed V and J ends, which lost 5 bases and 6 bases, there was a span of 14 bases. Germline V gene data show CDR1 as SEHNR and CDR2 as FQNEAQ (reference sequence). There are 14 residues in the CDR3. The CDR3 loop is CASSQSGRGQPQHF. Here the CDR3 DNA reads TGTGCCAGCAGCCAAAGCGGCAGGGGTCAGCCCCAGCATTTT.

V usage is TRBV24-1 and J usage is TRBJ2-7, with TRBD1 identical over 9 bases. Looked up from germline, CDR1 is KGHDR and CDR2 is SFDVKD. The CDR3 covers 14 residues. Germline trimming cut 4 bases from V and 7 bases from J; bases unmatched to any gene: 7. The CDR3 bases are TGTGCCACCAGTGACCCGGGACAGGGTGCGGAGCAGTACTTC. Amino acids: CATSDPGQGAEQYF.

The rearrangement links TRBV11-1 to TRBJ2-7; 7 bases line up with TRBD1. The germline gives CDR1 SGHAT, CDR2 FQDESV (reference sequence). V lost 8 bases to trimming and J lost 2 bases; unmatched junction nucleotides: 9. The CDR3 covers 14 residues. Here the CDR3 DNA reads TGTGCCAGCGGAAACAGGGGAATAACCTACGAGCAGTACTTC. Translating it yields CASGNRGITYEQYF.

The chain recombines TRBV6-4 with TRBJ1-3; D ambiguous. Trimming removed 6 bases from V and 0 bases from J, with 6 bases in between. This CDR3 is built from 13 residues. The germline CDR1 and CDR2 sequences are MRHNA and SNTAGT. The CDR3 DNA is TGTGCCAGCAGGGGGAGCTCTGGAAACACCATATATTTT. This gives the protein CASRGSSGNTIYF.

The rearrangement joins TRBV5-1 to TRBJ1-6; D may be TRBD1 (5 bases). Looked up from germline, CDR1 is SGHRS and CDR2 is YFSETQ. This CDR3 has 18 residues. Trimming removed 2 bases from V and 7 bases from J, with 22 bases in between. CDR3 coding DNA: TGCGCCAGCAGCTTTTATCGGGACTCCCCCGGTAGGAATTCACCCCTCCACTTT. Residues: CASSFYRDSPGRNSPLHF.

The chain links TRBV27 to TRBJ1-1; 7 positions match TRBD1. Germline CDR1 MNHEY, CDR2 SMNVEV (reference sequence). The CDR3 is 16 residues long. V trimming: 1 base; J trimming: 3 bases; junction bases outside the gene matches: 8. CDR3 sequence reads: CASSLYGGGSYTEAFF. In nucleotides, the CDR3 is TGTGCCAGCAGTTTATATGGAGGGGGCTCGTACACTGAAGCTTTCTTT.

The chain carries TRBV7-9 and TRBJ1-1; 7 nucleotides align to TRBD1. The CDR3 sequence is 16 residues long. J gave up 0 bases and V 2 bases, and 6 bases lay outside the gene matches. From germline, CDR1 is SEHNR and CDR2 FQNEAQ (reference sequence). CDR3 loop: CASSLIQGVMNTEAFF. For the CDR3, the DNA is TGTGCCAGCAGCTTAATCCAGGGGGTGATGAACACTGAAGCTTTCTTT.

The V and J genes are TRBV5-1 and TRBJ2-7, with 16 positions matching TRBD2. V shed 2 bases, J shed 2 bases, and the junction held 13 bases outside the gene matches. The CDR3 runs to 20 residues. The germline V gene has CDR1 SGHRS and CDR2 YFSETQ. The chain's CDR3 is CASSFTPGTSGRGSPYEQYF. CDR3 nucleotide sequence: TGCGCCAGCAGCTTCACCCCCGGGACTAGCGGGAGGGGATCTCCCTACGAGCAGTACTTC.

The chain recombines TRBV5-6 with TRBJ1-2; TRBD1 agrees at 7 bases. V gave up 3 bases and J gave up 8 bases; unmatched junction bases: 16. The germline CDR1 and CDR2 sequences are SGHDT and YYEEEE. There are 16 residues in the CDR3. This chain's CDR3 is CASSSGMLTGTGGYTF. The DNA for the CDR3 is TGTGCCAGCAGCTCGGGCATGCTGACAGGGACCGGAGGCTACACCTTC.

V and J are TRBV20-1 and TRBJ1-2; the D is unclear. The CDR3 runs 13 residues. V was trimmed by 3 bases and J by 4 bases, leaving 12 bases between them. From germline, CDR1 is DFQATT and CDR2 SNEGSKA (reference sequence). CDR3 sequence: CSASVGEGYGYTF. CDR3 nucleotide sequence: TGCAGTGCTAGTGTCGGGGAAGGCTATGGCTACACCTTC.